This TCR beta chain was captured in a study of cytomegalovirus exposure and HLA in healthy donors. This clone appeared a few times. Its target is not known. Germline lookup yields CDR1 SGHNT and CDR2 YYREEE (reference sequence). V was pared by 2 bases and J by 2 bases, with 9 bases between. This CDR3 spans 14 amino acids. A multiplex PCR was run with 60 Vbeta primers and 13 Jbeta primers. This table comes from immunoSEQ multiplex PCR, and its TCRdb copy is limited to in-frame clones, with some not included. Of around 130,000 clones listed, around 78% were seen once; the top ten hold approximately 1.8%. Study-level findings and limits: Rare TCR sequences dominated, though some public TCRs recurred in many donors. Prior analysis indicated that the majority of TCR beta V segments exhibited productivity approximately 87% or approximately 30% of the time.

The rearrangement uses TRBV5-4 and TRBJ2-3, with D maybe TRBD2 (6 bases). This receptor was taken from a woman aged 45-59 years in good health and CMV-seronegative. Sequencing was performed on PBMCs. CDR3 DNA: TGTGCCAGCAGCTTAGCGGGCCCCACAGATACGCAGTATTTT. Protein sequence: CASSLAGPTDTQYF.